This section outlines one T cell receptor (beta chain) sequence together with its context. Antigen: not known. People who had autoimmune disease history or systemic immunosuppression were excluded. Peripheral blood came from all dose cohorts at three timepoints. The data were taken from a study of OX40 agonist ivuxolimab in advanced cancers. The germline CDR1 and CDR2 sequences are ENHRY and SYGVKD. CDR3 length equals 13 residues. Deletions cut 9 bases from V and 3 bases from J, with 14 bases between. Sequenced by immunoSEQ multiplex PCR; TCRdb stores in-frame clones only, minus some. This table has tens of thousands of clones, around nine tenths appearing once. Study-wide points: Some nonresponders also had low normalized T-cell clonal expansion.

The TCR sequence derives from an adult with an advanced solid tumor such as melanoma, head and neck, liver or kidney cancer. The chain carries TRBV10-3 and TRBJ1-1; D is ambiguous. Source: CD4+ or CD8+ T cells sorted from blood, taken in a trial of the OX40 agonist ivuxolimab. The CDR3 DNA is TGTGCCATTGCGAAGGATCGGGACACTGAAGCTTTCTTT. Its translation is CAIAKDRDTEAFF.